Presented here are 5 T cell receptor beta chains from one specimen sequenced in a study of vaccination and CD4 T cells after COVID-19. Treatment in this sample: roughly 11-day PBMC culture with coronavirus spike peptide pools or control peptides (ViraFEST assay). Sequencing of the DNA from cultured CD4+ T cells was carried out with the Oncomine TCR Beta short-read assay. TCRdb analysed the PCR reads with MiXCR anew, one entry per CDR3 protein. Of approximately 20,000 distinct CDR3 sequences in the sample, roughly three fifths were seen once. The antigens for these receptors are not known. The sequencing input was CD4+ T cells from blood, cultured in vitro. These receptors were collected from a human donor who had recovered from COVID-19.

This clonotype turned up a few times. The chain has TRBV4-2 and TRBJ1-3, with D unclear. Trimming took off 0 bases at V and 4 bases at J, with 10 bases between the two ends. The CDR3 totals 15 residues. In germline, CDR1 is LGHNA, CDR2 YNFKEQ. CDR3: CASSQDSSSGNTIYF. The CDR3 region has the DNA TGTGCCAGCAGCCAAGACTCATCTAGCGGAAACACCATATATTTT.

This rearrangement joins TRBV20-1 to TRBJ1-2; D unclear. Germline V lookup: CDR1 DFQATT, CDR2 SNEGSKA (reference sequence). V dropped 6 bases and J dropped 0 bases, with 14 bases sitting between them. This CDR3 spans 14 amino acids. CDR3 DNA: TGCAGTGCCAAGAACACGGATTCTAACTATGGCTACACCTTC. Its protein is CSAKNTDSNYGYTF.

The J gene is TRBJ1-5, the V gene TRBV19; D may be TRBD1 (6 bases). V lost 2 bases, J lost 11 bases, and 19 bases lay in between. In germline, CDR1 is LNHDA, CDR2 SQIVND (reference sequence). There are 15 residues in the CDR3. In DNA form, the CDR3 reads TGTGCCAGTAGTATAATTGGGGGCGCGGGGGACACCCAGCATTTT. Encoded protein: CASSIIGGAGDTQHF. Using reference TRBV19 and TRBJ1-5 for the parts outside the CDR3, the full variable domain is DGGITQSPKYLFRKEGQNVTLSCEQNLNHDAMYWYRQDPGQGLRLIYYSQIVNDFQKGDIAEGYSVSREKKESFPLTVTSAQKNPTAFYLCASSIIGGAGDTQHFGDGTRLSIL.

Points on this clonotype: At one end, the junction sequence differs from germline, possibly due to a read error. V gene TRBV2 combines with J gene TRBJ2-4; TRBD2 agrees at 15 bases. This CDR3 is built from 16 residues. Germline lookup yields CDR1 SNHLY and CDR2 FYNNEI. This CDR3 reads CASSREGGSGTSGRHF. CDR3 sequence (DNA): TGTGCCAGCAGTCGCGAAGGGGGCTCAGGGACTAGCGGGAGGCACTTC. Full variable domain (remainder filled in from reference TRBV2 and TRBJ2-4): EPEVTQTPSHQVTQMGQEVILRCVPISNHLYFYWYRQILGQKVEFLVSFYNNEISEKSEIFDDQFSVERPDGSNFTLKIRSTKLEDSAMYFCASSREGGSGTSGRHFGAGTRLSVL.

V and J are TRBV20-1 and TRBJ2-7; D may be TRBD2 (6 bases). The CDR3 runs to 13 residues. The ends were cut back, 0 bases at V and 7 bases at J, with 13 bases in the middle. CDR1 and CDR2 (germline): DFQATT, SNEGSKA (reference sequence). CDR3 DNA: TGCAGTGCTAGAGATCAACAGGCGGGGGAGCAGTACTTC. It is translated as CSARDQQAGEQYF.